The 3 T cell receptor beta chains listed next were all sequenced from one sample in a study of blood T cells in healthy people across ages. Together with a sample-barcoded 5' primer, a J-beta primer mix was included in a second PCR lasting about 7 to 11 cycles. TCRdb reprocessed the 5' RACE reads via MiXCR and lists one record per CDR3 protein. The sample contains roughly 860,000 distinct CDR3 sequences, around 62% of which appear only once. Sequences were obtained from blood. These receptors were obtained from a man aged 25-45 years in good health.

This chain uses TRBV18 with TRBJ1-2; no definite D call. CDR3 size: 14 residues. V was clipped by 1 base and J by 8 bases, with 14 bases between them. Germline V gene lookup returns CDR1 KGHSH and CDR2 LQKENI. This CDR3 is CASSPRETAGGYTF. The CDR3 DNA reads TGTGCCAGCTCACCACGGGAGACGGCGGGAGGCTACACCTTC.

This chain connects TRBV7-2 to TRBJ2-1; 14 bases are a match to TRBD2. The tail of the sequence fits TRBJ2-7 better, so the J call may be wrong. CDR1 and CDR2 from the germline V gene are SGHTA and FQGNSA. CDR3 length equals 17 residues. Here the CDR3 DNA reads TGTGCCAGCAGCTTAGGACCCACGGGACTAGCGGGGGATGAGCAGTACTTC. This translates into CASSLGPTGLAGDEQYF.

The chain uses TRBV4-3 and TRBJ2-5; TRBD2 might be the D (5 bases). CDR3 size: 14 residues. Trimming stripped 0 bases from V and 11 bases from J, with 16 bases between. Germline loops: CDR1 LGHNA, CDR2 YSLEER. CDR3 residues: CASSQDPSNNEQYF. The CDR3 DNA reads TGCGCCAGCAGCCAAGATCCTAGCAACAATGAGCAGTACTTC.